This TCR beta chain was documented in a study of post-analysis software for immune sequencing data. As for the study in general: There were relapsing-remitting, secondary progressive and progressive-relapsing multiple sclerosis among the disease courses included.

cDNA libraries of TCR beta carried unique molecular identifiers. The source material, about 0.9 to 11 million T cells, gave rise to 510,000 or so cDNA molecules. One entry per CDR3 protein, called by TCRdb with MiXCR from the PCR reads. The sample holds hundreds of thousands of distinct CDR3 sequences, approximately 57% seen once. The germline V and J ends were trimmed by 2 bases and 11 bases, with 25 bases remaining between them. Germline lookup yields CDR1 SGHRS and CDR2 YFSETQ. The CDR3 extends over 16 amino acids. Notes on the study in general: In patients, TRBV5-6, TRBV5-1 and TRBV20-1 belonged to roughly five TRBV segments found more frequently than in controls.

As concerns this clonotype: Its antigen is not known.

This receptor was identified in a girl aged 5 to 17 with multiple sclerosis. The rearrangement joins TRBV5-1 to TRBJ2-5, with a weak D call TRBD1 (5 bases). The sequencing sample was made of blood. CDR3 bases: TGCGCCAGCAGCTTCGCGGTGGGGCCCCTTATTCTGGAGCAGTACTTC. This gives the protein CASSFAVGPLILEQYF.